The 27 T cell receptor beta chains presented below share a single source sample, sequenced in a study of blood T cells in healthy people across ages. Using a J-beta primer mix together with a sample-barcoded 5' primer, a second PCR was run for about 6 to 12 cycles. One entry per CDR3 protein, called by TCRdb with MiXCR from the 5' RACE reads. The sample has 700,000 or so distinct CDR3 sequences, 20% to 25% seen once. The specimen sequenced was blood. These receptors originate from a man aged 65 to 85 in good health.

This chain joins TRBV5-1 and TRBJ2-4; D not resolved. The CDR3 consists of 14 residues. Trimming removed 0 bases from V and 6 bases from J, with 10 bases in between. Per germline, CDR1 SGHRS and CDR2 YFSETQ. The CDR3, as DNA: TGCGCCAGCAGCTTGGGGTCCCCGCCAAACATTCAGTACTTC. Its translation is CASSLGSPPNIQYF.

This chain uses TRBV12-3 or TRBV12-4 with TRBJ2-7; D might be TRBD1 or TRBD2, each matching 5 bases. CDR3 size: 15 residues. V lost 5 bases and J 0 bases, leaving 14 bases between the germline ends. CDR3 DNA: TGTGCCAGCAGTCTCCCGGGGCTACACTCCTACGAGCAGTACTTC. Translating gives CASSLPGLHSYEQYF.

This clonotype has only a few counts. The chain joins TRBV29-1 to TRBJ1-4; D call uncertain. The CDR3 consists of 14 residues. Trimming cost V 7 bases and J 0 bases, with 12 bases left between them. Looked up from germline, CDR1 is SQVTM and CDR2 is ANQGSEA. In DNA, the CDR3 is TGCAGCGCGGGGATGTCAGCAACTAATGAAAAACTGTTTTTT. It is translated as CSAGMSATNEKLFF. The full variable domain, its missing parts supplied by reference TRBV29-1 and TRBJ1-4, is SAVISQKPSRDICQRGTSLTIQCQVDSQVTMMFWYRQQPGQSLTLIATANQGSEATYESGFVIDKFPISRPNLTFSTLTVSNMSPEDSSIYLCSAGMSATNEKLFFGSGTQLSVL.

The CDR3 is CASRLQGIGDNEQFF. The CDR3 region has the DNA TGTGCCAGCAGGCTACAGGGAATTGGTGACAATGAGCAGTTCTTC. V is TRBV6-6 and J is TRBJ2-1; D perhaps matches TRBD1 (6 bases). Trimming pared 6 bases from V and 5 bases from J, leaving 17 bases between. This CDR3 contains 15 residues. The germline V gene has CDR1 MNHNY and CDR2 SVGAGI (reference sequence).

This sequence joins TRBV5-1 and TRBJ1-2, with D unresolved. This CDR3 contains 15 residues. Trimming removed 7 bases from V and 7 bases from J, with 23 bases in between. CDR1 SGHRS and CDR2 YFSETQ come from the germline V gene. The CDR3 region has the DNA TGCGCCAGCGACTTAGGTGGCCTAAAGCGCTCTGGCTACACCTTC. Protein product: CASDLGGLKRSGYTF.

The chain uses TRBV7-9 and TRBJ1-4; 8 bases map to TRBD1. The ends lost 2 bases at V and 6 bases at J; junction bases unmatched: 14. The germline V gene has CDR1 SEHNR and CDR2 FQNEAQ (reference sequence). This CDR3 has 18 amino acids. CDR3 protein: CASSLYDGVWTGYEKLFF. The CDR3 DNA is TGTGCCAGCAGCTTATATGATGGCGTTTGGACAGGGTATGAAAAACTGTTTTTT.

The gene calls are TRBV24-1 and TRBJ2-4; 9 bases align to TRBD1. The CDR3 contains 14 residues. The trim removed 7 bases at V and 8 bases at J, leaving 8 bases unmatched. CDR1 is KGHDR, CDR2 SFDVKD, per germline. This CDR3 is CATSPGQGIDIQYF. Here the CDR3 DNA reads TGTGCCACCAGCCCGGGACAGGGCATAGACATTCAGTACTTC.

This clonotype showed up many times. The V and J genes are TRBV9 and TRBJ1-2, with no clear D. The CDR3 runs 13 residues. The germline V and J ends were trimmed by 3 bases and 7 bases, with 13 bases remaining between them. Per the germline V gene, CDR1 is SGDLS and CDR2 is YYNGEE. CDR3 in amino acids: CASSAPAPGGYTF. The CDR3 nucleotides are TGTGCCAGCAGCGCTCCTGCCCCCGGTGGCTACACCTTC. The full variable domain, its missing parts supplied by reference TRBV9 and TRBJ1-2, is DSGVTQTPKHLITATGQRVTLRCSPRSGDLSVYWYQQSLDQGLQFLIQYYNGEERAKGNILERFSAQQFPDLHSELNLSSLELGDSALYFCASSAPAPGGYTFGSGTRLTVV.

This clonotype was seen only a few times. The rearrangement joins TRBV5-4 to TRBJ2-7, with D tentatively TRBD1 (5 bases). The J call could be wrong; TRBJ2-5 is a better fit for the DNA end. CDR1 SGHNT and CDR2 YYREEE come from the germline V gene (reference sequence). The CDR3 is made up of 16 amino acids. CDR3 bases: TGTGCCAGCAGCTTGGCCGGGTCTGATTACAGGAGGACCCAGTACTTC. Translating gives CASSLAGSDYRRTQYF.

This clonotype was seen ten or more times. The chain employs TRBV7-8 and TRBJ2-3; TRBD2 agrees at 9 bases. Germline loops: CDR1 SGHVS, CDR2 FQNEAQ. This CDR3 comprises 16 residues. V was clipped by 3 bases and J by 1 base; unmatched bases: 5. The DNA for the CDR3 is TGTGCCAGCAGCTTCACCGGGACTAGCCGCACAGATACGCAGTATTTT. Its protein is CASSFTGTSRTDTQYF.

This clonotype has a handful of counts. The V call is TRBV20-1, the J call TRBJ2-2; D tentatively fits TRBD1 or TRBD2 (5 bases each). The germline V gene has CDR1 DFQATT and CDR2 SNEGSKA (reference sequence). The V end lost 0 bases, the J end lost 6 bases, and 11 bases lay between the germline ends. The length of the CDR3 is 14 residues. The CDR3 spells CSARDWGTAGELFF. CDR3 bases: TGCAGTGCTAGAGATTGGGGGACCGCCGGGGAGCTGTTTTTT.

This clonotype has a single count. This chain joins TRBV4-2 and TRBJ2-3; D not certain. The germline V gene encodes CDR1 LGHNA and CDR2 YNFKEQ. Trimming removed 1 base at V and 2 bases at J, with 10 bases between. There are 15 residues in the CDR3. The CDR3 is CASSQGLGTTDTQYF. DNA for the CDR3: TGTGCCAGCAGCCAAGGGCTAGGAACCACAGATACGCAGTATTTT.

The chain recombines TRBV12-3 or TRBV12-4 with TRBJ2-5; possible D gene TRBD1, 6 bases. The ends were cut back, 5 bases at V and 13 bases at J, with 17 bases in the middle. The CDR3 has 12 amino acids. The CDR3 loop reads CASSRDTERGYF. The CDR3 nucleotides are TGTGCCAGCAGTCGGGACACCGAACGGGGGTACTTC.

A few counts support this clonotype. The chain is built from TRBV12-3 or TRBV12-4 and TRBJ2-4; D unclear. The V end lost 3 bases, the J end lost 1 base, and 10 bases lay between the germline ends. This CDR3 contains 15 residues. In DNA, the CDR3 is TGTGCCAGCAGTTTCAACCCGTTCGCCAAAAACATTCAGTACTTC. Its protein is CASSFNPFAKNIQYF.

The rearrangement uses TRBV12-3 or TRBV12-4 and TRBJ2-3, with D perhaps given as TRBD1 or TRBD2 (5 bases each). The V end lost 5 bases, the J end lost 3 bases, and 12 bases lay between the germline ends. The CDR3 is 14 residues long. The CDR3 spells CASSPDWGTDTQYF. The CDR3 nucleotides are TGTGCCAGCAGTCCCGACTGGGGGACAGATACGCAGTATTTT.

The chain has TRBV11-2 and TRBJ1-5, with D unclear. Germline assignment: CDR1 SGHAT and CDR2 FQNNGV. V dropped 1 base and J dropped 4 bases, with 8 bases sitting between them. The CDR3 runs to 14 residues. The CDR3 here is CASSLASENQPQHF. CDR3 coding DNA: TGTGCCAGCAGCTTAGCGTCAGAAAATCAGCCCCAGCATTTT.

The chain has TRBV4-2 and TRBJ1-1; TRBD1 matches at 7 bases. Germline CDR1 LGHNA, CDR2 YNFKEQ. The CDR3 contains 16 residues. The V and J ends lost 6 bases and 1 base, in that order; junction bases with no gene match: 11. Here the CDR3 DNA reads TGTGCCAGCAGACGTACTCCGGGACAGCCGAACACTGAAGCTTTCTTT. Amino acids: CASRRTPGQPNTEAFF.

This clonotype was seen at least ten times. CDR3 loop: CSARNLVAFF. In DNA, the CDR3 is TGCAGTGCTCGTAACTTGGTAGCTTTCTTT. The chain recombines TRBV20-1 with TRBJ1-1; D is ambiguous. Trimming took off 5 bases at V and 10 bases at J, with 11 bases between the two ends. Per germline, CDR1 DFQATT and CDR2 SNEGSKA (reference sequence). There are 10 residues in the CDR3.

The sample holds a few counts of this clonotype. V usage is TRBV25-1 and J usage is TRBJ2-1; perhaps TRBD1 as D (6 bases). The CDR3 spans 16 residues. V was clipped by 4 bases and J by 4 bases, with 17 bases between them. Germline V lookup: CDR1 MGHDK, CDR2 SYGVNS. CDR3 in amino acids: CASSGQGTPSYNEQFF. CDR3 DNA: TGTGCCAGCAGTGGCCAAGGGACACCCTCTTACAATGAGCAGTTCTTC.

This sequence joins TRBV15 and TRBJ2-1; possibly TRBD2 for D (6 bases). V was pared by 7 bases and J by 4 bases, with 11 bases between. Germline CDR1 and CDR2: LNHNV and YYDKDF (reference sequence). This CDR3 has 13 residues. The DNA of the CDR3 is TGTGCCACCACTTCGGGGGTGTACAATGAGCAGTTCTTC. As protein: CATTSGVYNEQFF.

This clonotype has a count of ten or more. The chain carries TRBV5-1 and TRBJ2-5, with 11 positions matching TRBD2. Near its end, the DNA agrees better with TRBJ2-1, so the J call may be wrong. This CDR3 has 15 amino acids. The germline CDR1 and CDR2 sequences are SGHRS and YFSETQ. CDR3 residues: CASSLGTSGSGEQFF. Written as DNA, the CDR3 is TGCGCCAGCAGCTTGGGGACTAGCGGGTCAGGAGAGCAGTTCTTC.

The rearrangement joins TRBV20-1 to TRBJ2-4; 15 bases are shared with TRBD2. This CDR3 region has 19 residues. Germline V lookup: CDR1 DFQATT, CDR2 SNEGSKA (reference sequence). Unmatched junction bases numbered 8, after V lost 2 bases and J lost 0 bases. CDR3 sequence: CSARKRGLAGGVAKNIQYF. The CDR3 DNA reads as TGCAGTGCTAGAAAAAGGGGACTAGCGGGGGGAGTAGCCAAAAACATTCAGTACTTC.

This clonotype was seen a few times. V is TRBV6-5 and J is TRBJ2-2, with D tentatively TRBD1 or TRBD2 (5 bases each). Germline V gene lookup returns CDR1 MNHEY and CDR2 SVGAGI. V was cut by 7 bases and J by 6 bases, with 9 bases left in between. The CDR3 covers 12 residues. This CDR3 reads CASKWGPGELFF. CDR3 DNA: TGTGCCAGCAAATGGGGACCCGGGGAGCTGTTTTTT.

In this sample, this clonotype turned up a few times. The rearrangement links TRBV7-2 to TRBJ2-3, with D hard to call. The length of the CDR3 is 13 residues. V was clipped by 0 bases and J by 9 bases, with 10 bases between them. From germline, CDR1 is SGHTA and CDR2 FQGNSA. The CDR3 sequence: CASSLAFSLTQYF. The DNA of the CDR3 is TGTGCCAGCAGCTTAGCGTTCAGTTTAACGCAGTATTTT. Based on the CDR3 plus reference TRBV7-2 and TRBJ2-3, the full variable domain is GAGVSQSPSNKVTEKGKDVELRCDPISGHTALYWYRQSLGQGLEFLIYFQGNSAPDKSGLPSDRFSAERTGGSVSTLTIQRTQQEDSAVYLCASSLAFSLTQYFGPGTRLTVL.

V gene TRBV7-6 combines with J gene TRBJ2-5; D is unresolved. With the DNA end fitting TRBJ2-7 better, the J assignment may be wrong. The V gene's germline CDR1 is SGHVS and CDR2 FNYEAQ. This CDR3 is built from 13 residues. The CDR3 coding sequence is TGTGCCAGCAGCGCCGGGTTTTCCTACGAGCAGTACTTC. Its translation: CASSAGFSYEQYF.

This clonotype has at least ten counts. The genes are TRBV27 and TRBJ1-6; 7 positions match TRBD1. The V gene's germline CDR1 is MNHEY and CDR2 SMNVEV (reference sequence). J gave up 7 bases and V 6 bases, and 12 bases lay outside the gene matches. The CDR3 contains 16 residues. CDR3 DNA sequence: TGTGCCAGCAGGGACAGGCCGCTGAGGAGCAATTCACCCCTCCACTTT. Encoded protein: CASRDRPLRSNSPLHF.

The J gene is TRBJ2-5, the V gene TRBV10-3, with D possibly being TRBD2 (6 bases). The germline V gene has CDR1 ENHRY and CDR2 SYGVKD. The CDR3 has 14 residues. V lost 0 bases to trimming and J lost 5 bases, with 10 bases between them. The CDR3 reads CAISESRGRETQYF. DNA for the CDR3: TGTGCCATCAGTGAGTCTAGAGGGAGGGAGACCCAGTACTTC.